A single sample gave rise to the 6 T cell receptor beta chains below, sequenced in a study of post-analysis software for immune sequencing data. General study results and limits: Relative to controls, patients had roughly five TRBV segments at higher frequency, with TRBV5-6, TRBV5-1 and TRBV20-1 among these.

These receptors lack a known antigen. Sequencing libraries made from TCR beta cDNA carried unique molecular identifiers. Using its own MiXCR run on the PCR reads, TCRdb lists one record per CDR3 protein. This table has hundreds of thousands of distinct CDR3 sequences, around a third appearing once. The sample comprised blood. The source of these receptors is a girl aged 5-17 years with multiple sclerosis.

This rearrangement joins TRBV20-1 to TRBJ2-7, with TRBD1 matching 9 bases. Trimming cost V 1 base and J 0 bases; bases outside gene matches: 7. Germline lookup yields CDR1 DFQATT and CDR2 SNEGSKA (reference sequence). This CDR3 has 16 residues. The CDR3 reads CSARGRDREFSYEQYF. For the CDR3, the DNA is TGCAGTGCTAGAGGACGGGACAGGGAATTCTCCTACGAGCAGTACTTC.

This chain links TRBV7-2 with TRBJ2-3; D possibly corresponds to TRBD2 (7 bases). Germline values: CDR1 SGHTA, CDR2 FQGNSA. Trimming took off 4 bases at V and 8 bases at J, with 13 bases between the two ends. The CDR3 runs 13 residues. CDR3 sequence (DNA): TGTGCCAGCAGCTCCGCTGGGGGGGCTACGCAGTATTTT. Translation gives CASSSAGGATQYF.

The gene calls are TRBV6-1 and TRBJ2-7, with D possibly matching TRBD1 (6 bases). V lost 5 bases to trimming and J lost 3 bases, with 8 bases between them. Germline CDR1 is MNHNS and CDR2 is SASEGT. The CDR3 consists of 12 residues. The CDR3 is CASSMTGYEQYF. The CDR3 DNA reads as TGTGCCAGCAGTATGACAGGCTACGAGCAGTACTTC.

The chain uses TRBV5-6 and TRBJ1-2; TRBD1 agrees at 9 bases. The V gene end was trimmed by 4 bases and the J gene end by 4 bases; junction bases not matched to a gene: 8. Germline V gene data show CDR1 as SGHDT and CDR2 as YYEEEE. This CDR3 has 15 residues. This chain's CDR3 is CASSLGQGLGYGYTF. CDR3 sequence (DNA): TGTGCCAGCAGCCTTGGACAGGGGCTGGGCTATGGCTACACCTTC.

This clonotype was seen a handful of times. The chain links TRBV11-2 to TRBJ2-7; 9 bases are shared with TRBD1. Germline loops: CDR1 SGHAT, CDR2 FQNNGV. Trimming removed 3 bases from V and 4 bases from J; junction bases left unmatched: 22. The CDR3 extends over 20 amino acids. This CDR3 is CASSFGIIRGADRGGYEQYF. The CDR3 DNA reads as TGTGCCAGCAGCTTTGGAATTATACGAGGTGCGGACAGGGGAGGATACGAGCAGTACTTC.

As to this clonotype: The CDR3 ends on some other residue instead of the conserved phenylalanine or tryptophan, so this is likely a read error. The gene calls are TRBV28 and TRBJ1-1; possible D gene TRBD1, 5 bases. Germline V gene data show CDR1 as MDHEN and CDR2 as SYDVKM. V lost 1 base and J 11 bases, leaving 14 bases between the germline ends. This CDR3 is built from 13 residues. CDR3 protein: CASSLSGTGRAFC. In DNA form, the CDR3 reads TGTGCCAGCAGTTTATCAGGGACGGGACGGGCTTTCTGT.